This is a list of T cell receptor beta chains from one sample in a study of beta chain features in type 1 diabetes. Sequencing was performed with immunoSEQ multiplex PCR; in TCRdb, only in-frame clones are kept and a portion is missing. The sample shows some 250,000 clones, 27% of them seen only once. The sequenced sample was central memory CD4+ T cells from blood. Receptor source: a man aged 30 to 39 in good health. CDR3s leave out the opening cysteine and the closing phenylalanine or tryptophan. Fields, in order: D gene, V gene, clone size, J gene, CDR3 protein. The D gene is left open where the match is weak. Size is omitted from some rows. Given values are once, few, many or a class for expanded clones.

>.|TRBV12-5|.|TRBJ2-1
ASGLNQHNEQF
>.|TRBV5-6|.|TRBJ2-2
ASSDIGFSTERTGELF
>TRBD1|TRBV4-1|.|TRBJ2-5
ASSQYRGKRQETQY
>.|TRBV5-6|few|TRBJ2-1
ASSGGGARKQF
>.|TRBV4-3|.|TRBJ2-3
ASSQATGSGLSTDTQY
>.|TRBV28|.|TRBJ2-7
ASSAGQPNYEQY
>TRBD1|TRBV7-9|few|TRBJ1-2
ASSSTGGLGYT
>.|TRBV6-1|.|TRBJ2-3
ASADPSTDTQY
>.|TRBV15|.|TRBJ2-5
ATSPTSQETQY
>.|TRBV28|.|TRBJ2-5
ASSPSWLTQETQY
>.|TRBV10-3|.|TRBJ2-2
AISESAPPNTGELF
>.|TRBV30|few|TRBJ2-2
AWSVVPGELF
>.|TRBV10-2|.|TRBJ2-7
ASTAPGQGAYEQY
>TRBD1|TRBV29-1|.|TRBJ1-3
SVLGVGTGGEGDTIY
>.|TRBV7-8|.|TRBJ2-5
ASSLAIRREQETQY